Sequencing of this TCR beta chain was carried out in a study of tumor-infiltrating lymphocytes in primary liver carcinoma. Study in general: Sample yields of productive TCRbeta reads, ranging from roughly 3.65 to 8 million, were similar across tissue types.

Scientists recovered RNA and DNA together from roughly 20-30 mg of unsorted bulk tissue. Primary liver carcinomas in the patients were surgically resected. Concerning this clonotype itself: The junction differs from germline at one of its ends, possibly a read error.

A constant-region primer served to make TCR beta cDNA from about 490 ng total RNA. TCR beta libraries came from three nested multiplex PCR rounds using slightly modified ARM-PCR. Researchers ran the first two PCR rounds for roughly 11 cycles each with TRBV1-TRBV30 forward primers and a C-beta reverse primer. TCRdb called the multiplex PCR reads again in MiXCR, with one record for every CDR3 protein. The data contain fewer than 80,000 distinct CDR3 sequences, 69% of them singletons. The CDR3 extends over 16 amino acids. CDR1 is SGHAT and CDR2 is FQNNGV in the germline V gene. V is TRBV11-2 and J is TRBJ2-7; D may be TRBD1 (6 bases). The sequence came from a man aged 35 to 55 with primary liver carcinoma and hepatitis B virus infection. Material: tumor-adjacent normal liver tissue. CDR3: CASSLDRRQGSYEQYF. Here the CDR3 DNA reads TGTGCCAGCAGTTTAGATCGCAGGCAGGGGTCCTACGAGCAGTACTTC.